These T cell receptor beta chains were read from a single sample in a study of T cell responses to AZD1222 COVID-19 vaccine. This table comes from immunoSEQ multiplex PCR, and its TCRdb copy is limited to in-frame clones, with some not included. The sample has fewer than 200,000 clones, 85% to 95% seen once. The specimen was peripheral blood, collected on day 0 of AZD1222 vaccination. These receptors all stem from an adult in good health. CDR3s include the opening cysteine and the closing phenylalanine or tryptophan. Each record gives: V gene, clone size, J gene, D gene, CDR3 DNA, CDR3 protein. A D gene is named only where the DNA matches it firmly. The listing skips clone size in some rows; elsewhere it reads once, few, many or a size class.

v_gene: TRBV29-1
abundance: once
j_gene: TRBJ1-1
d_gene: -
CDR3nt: TGCAGCGTTGAAGAGGATCGAGTCGCCGAAGCTTTCTTT
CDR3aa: CSVEEDRVAEAFF

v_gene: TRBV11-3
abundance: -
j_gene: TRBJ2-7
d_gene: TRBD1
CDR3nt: TGTGCCAGCAGCTTACGAACAGGGGTTTCCTACGAGCAGTACTTC
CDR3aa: CASSLRTGVSYEQYF

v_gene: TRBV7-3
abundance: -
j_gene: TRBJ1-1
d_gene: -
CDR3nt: TGTGCCAGCAGCCCCCGCGGAGGGTTCACTGAAGCTTTCTTT
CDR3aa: CASSPRGGFTEAFF

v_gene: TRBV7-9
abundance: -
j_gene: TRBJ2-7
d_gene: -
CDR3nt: TGTGCCAGCAGCTTAGGAGTTGACCACGAGCAGTACTTC
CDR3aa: CASSLGVDHEQYF

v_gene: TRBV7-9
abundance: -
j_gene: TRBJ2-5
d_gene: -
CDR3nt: TGTGCCAGCAGCTTCCCGGGGGTTGAGGAGACCCAGTACTTC
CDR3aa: CASSFPGVEETQYF

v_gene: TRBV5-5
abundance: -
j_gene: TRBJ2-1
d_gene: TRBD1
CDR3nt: TGTGCCAGCAGCTTGGAAGACAGGGGGCGTCATAATGAGCAGTTCTTC
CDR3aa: CASSLEDRGRHNEQFF

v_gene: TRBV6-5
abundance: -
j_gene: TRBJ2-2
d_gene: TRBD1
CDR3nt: TGTGCCAGCACCCGACAGGGACACACCGGGGAGCTGTTTTTT
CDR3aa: CASTRQGHTGELFF

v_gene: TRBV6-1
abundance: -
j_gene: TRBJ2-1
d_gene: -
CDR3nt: TGTGCCAGCAGTGAATTTCTATACAATGAGCAGTTCTTC
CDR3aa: CASSEFLYNEQFF

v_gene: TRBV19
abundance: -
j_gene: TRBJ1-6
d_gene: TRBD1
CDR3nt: TGTGCCAGTAGTTCCTCACCGGGACAGGGGTTTTCACCCCTCCACTTT
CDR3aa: CASSSSPGQGFSPLHF

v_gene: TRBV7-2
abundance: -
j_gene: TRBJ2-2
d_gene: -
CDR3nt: TGTGCCAGCAGCTTAGACAGGGCTTTAACCGGGGAGCTGTTTTTT
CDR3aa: CASSLDRALTGELFF

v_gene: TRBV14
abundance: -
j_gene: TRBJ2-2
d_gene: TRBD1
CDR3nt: TGTGCCAGCAGCAAAGACAGGGCCACCGGGGAGCTGTTTTTT
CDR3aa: CASSKDRATGELFF

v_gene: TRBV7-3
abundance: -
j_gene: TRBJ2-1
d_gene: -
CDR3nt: TGTGCCAGCAGCTTAACTCTGGGCAATGAGCAGTTCTTC
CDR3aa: CASSLTLGNEQFF

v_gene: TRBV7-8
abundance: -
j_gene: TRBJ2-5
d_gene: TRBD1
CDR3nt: TGTGCCAGCAGCACCGGACAGGGATGGGGCGAGACCCAGTACTTC
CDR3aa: CASSTGQGWGETQYF

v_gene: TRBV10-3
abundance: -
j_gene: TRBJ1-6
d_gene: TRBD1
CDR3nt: TGTGCCATCAGGGGGACAGGGAGTTCACCCCTCCACTTT
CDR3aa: CAIRGTGSSPLHF

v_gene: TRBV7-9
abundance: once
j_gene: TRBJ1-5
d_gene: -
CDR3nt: TGTGCCAGCAGCTTAGTAAATCAGCCCCAGCATTTT
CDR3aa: CASSLVNQPQHF

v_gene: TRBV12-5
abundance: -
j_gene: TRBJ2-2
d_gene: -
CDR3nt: TGTGCTAGTGCCCCCGGGACCTACACCGGGGAGCTGTTTTTT
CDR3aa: CASAPGTYTGELFF

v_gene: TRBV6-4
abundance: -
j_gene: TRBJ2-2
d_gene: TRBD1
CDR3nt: TGTGCCAGCAGGGGACAGGGTACCACCGGGGAGCTGTTTTTT
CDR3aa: CASRGQGTTGELFF

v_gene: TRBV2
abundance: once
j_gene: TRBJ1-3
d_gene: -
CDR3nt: TGTGCCAGCAGGGTAGACACATACTCTGGAAACACCATATATTTT
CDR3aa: CASRVDTYSGNTIYF

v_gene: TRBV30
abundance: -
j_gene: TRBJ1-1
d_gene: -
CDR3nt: TGTGCCTGGAGTGTCCTGAAGGAAACTGAAGCTTTCTTT
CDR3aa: CAWSVLKETEAFF

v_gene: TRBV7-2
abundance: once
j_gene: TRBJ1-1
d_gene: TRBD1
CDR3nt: TGTGCCAGCAGCCGGACAGGGATAGCCGGAGAAGGAGCTTTCTTT
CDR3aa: CASSRTGIAGEGAFF

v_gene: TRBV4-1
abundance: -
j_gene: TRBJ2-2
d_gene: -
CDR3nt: TGCGCCAGCAGGGCAGATGTGGGGTCCAAAGGTGGGGAGCTGTTTTTT
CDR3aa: CASRADVGSKGGELFF

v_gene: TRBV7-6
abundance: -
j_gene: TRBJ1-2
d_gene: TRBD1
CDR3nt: TGTGCCAGCAGCTTTTACACAGGGGCTGGCGGTCGCACCTACACCTTC
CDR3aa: CASSFYTGAGGRTYTF

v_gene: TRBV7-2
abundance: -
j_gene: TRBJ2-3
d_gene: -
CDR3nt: TGTGCCAGCAGCTCTTTTGGGGGGCTGGATACGCAGTATTTT
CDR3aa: CASSSFGGLDTQYF

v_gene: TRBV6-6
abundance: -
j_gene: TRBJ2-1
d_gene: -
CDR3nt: TGTGCCAGCAGGCTAACCTACAATGAGCAGTTCTTC
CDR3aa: CASRLTYNEQFF

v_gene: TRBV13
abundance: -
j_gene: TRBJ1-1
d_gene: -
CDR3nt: TGTGCCAGCAGCACTTATACCCGGGGGAGAGCGAACACTGAAGCTTTCTTT
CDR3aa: CASSTYTRGRANTEAFF

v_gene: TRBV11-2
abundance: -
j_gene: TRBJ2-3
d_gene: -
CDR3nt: TGTGCCAGCAGCCGTAAGGACAGTCTTGAAGATACGCAGTATTTT
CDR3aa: CASSRKDSLEDTQYF

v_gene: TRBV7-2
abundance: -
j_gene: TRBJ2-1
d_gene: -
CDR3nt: TGTGCCAGCAGCTTCACACAGGGCTCCTACAATGAGCAGTTCTTC
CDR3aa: CASSFTQGSYNEQFF

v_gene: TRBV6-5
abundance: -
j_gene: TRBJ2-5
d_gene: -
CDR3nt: TGTGCCAGCAGCCTTCGGGATGAAGAGACCCAGTACTTC
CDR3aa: CASSLRDEETQYF

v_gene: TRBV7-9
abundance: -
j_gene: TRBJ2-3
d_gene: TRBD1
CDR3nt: TGTGCCAGCAGCGCCTCACAGGGGGCGACAGATACGCAGTATTTT
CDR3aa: CASSASQGATDTQYF

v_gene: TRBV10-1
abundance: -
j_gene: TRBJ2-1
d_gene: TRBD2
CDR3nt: TGCGCCAGCAGTGTAGCGGGAGCCCCGGTGGAGCAGTTCTTC
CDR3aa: CASSVAGAPVEQFF

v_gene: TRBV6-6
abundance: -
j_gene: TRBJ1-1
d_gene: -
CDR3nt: TGTGCCAGCAGTACCCAACAGGGAATGAACACTGAAGCTTTCTTT
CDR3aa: CASSTQQGMNTEAFF

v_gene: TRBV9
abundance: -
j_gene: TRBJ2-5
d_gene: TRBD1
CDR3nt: TGTGCCAGCAGCGTCTCCGGGACAGCCCAAGAGACCCAGTACTTC
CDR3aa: CASSVSGTAQETQYF

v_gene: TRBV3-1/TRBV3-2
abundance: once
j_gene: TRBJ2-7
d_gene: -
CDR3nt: TGTGCCAGCAGCCAGGGTGACAGGAGGAGCTCCTACGAGCAGTACTTC
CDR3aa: CASSQGDRRSSYEQYF

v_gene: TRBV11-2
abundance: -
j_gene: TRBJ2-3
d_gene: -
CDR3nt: TGTGCCAGCAGCTTTAGGGCAGTCCTAAGGGATACGCAGTATTTT
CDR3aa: CASSFRAVLRDTQYF

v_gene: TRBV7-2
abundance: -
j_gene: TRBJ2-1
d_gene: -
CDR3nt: TGTGCCAGCAGCTGGCAGACAGGAAATATCCCCTACAATGAGCAGTTCTTC
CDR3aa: CASSWQTGNIPYNEQFF

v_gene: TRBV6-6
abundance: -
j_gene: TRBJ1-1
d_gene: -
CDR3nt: TGTGCCAGCAGGAGGGGGGATGTGAACACTGAAGCTTTCTTT
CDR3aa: CASRRGDVNTEAFF

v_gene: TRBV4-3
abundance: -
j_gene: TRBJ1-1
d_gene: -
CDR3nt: TGCGCCAGCAGCCAACGGGGTTTGGGCACTGAAGCTTTCTTT
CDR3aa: CASSQRGLGTEAFF

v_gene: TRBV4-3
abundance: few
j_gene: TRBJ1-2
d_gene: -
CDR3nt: TGCGCCAGCAGCCAAGACAGTTTAGCTAACTATGGCTACACCTTC
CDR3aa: CASSQDSLANYGYTF

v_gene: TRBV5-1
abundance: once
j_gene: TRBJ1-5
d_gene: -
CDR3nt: TGCGCCAGCAGCTTGGTTGGAGGGGATGTGGGGCAGCCCCAGCATTTT
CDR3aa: CASSLVGGDVGQPQHF

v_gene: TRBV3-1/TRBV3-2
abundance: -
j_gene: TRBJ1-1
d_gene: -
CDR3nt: TGTGCCAGCAGCCAAGCCAACACTGAAGCTTTCTTT
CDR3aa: CASSQANTEAFF

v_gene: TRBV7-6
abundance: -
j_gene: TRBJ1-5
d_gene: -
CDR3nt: TGTGCCAGCAGCTTATCACAGCCTGGTATTAGCAATCAGCCCCAGCATTTT
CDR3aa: CASSLSQPGISNQPQHF